The source of this TCR beta chain is a study of Graves' ophthalmopathy and Graves' hyperthyroidism. Using RNA transcripts, the TCR beta CDR3 regions were amplified. First-round RT-PCR employed HTBI primers, with a second-round multiplex PCR after it. TCRdb redid the calling of the multiplex PCR reads with MiXCR, one entry per CDR3 protein. The table has almost 750,000 distinct CDR3 sequences, 40% seen once. This clonotype was detected ten times or more. The antigen is unknown. Study observations and caveats: The blood repertoire also included most expanded thyroid clonotypes above 0.001 frequency. Stable hyperthyroidism and ophthalmopathy were told apart by a 13-signature model, which achieved about 90% sensitivity and around 80% specificity.

Disease in donors with ophthalmopathy had moderate-to-severe activity, CAS ≥3, NOSPECS ≥4 and under 3 months' duration. It was from 9.5 to 10 ml of fresh peripheral blood that the PBMCs came. The CDR3 extends over 13 amino acids. Per the germline V gene, CDR1 is SEHNR and CDR2 is FQNEAQ (reference sequence). V was cut by 5 bases and J by 7 bases, with 14 bases left in between. The clonotype was recovered from an adult man with Graves' ophthalmopathy. The sample was peripheral blood. The genes are TRBV7-9 and TRBJ1-1; D uncertain. The CDR3 DNA is TGTGCCAGCAGCATAACAAGGGAGGGTGAAGCTTTCTTT. Translated, it gives CASSITREGEAFF. Together with reference TRBV7-9 and TRBJ1-1, the CDR3 gives the full variable domain: DTGVSQNPRHKITKRGQNVTFRCDPISEHNRLYWYRQTLGQGPEFLTYFQNEAQLEKSRLLSDRFSAERPKGSFSTLEIQRTEQGDSAMYLCASSITREGEAFFGQGTRLTVV.